These 15 T cell receptor beta chains were sequenced from one sample in a study of molecular identifiers for immune sequencing clone quantification listed by TCRdb under 2018. Libraries were made using PCR. TCRdb shows the sequencer as NextSeq 500. TCRdb trimmed public reads at Q25 via fastp, called clones via MiXCR and kept in-frame beta chains. Under each unique CDR3 protein, matching rows form one entry showing the most common genes and DNA. For this sample the table gives some 100,000 distinct CDR3 sequences, of which roughly a third were detected only once. The ten largest clones represent around 3.9% of the sample. Sequenced input: naive CD8+ T cells from blood, with Jurkat cell RNA spiked in. This specimen's cell subset or site label, per the study, means: FACS-sorted CD8+CD4-CCR7+CD45RA+ naive T cells. The receptor source for this set is a human donor in good health. Some libraries in this study had Jurkat cell RNA spiked in.

This clonotype was detected many times. This chain links TRBV13 with TRBJ2-7; TRBD2 aligns across 8 bases. The V and J ends lost 1 base and 3 bases, in that order; junction bases with no gene match: 5. Germline V gene lookup returns CDR1 PRHDT and CDR2 FYEKMQ (reference sequence). The CDR3 sequence is 15 residues long. CDR3 sequence reads: CASSLAPGTSYEQYF. As DNA, the CDR3 is TGTGCCAGCAGCTTAGCCCCAGGGACTAGCTACGAGCAGTACTTC.

This clonotype was recorded a few times. The rearrangement links TRBV6-2 or TRBV6-3 to TRBJ2-7; D uncertain. The germline gives CDR1 MNHEY, CDR2 SVGEGT. This CDR3 comprises 13 residues. V was shortened by 5 bases and J by 7 bases, with 15 bases between the two germline ends. This CDR3 reads CASSHGQAWEQYF. In nucleotides, the CDR3 is TGTGCCAGCAGTCACGGGCAGGCGTGGGAGCAGTACTTC.

V usage is TRBV28 and J usage is TRBJ2-7; no clear D. Trimming took off 5 bases at V and 9 bases at J, with 11 bases between the two ends. Germline V gene lookup returns CDR1 MDHEN and CDR2 SYDVKM. The CDR3 loop spans 11 amino acids. The CDR3 nucleotides read TGTGCCAGCAGTCGAAGGATGGGGCAGTACTTC. Amino acids: CASSRRMGQYF. The full variable domain, in which reference TRBV28 and TRBJ2-7 provide the parts outside the CDR3, is DVKVTQSSRYLVKRTGEKVFLECVQDMDHENMFWYRQDPGLGLRLIYFSYDVKMKEKGDIPEGYSVSREKKERFSLILESASTNQTSMYLCASSRRMGQYFGPGTRLTVT.

This sequence joins TRBV27 and TRBJ2-3; a weak D match, TRBD2 (6 bases). Germline CDR1 reads MNHEY; CDR2 reads SMNVEV (reference sequence). V gave up 5 bases and J gave up 2 bases, with 17 bases separating them. This CDR3 spans 16 amino acids. The CDR3 is CASSPGLLPPTDTQYF. The DNA of the CDR3 is TGTGCCAGCAGTCCGGGACTCCTACCCCCCACAGATACGCAGTATTTT.

Comment on this clonotype: The junction shows a germline mismatch at one end, possibly a read error. This chain links TRBV11-2 with TRBJ2-3; D ambiguous. CDR1 is SGHAT and CDR2 is FQNNGV in the germline V gene. The CDR3 sequence is 15 residues long. The chain's CDR3 is CAGSLLSTVGDTQYF. CDR3 DNA sequence: TGTGCCGGCAGCTTATTAAGTACCGTGGGAGATACGCAGTATTTT. The variable domain in full, completed from reference TRBV11-2 and TRBJ2-3, reads EAGVAQSPRYKIIEKRQSVAFWCNPISGHATLYWYQQILGQGPKLLIQFQNNGVVDDSQLPKDRFSAERLKGVDSTLKIQPAKLEDSAVYLCAGSLLSTVGDTQYFGPGTRLTVL.

With respect to this clonotype: A much larger clone lies one base from this, so it may be a read error. The chain combines TRBV7-6 with TRBJ1-1, with a weak D call TRBD1 (5 bases). CDR1 is SGHVS and CDR2 is FNYEAQ in the germline V gene. The CDR3 runs to 16 residues. CDR3 loop: CASNLGVSQGGTEAFF. In DNA form, the CDR3 reads TGTGCCAGCAACTTAGGGGTCAGTCAGGGTGGTACTGAAGCTTTCTTT. The full variable domain, rest sourced from reference TRBV7-6 and TRBJ1-1, is GAGVSQSPRYKVTKRGQDVALRCDPISGHVSLYWYRQALGQGPEFLTYFNYEAQQDKSGLPNDRFSAERPEGSISTLTIQRTEQRDSAMYRCASNLGVSQGGTEAFFGQGTRLTVV.

The chain combines TRBV28 with TRBJ2-7; D remains ambiguous. There are 14 residues in the CDR3. Per germline, CDR1 MDHEN and CDR2 SYDVKM. Trimming stripped 2 bases from V and 3 bases from J, with 11 bases between. CDR3 loop: CASSLSPQLYEQYF. CDR3 DNA: TGTGCCAGCAGTTTAAGCCCCCAGCTCTACGAGCAGTACTTC.

Worth noting for this clonotype: A junction end diverges from the germline sequence, so it may reflect a read error. V and J are TRBV6-5 and TRBJ2-5; 8 nucleotides align to TRBD2. Germline loops: CDR1 MNHEY, CDR2 SVGAGI. The CDR3 contains 13 residues. The CDR3 here is CASSYGGGETQYF. The DNA for the CDR3 is TGTGCCAGTAGTTACGGGGGGGGGGAGACCCAGTACTTC.

The chain links TRBV12-3 or TRBV12-4 to TRBJ2-7; D remains ambiguous. The end of the DNA is better explained by TRBJ2-1, so the J call may be wrong. CDR3 length equals 13 residues. CDR3 DNA: TGTGCCAGCAGTATAGTAGGGCCCTACGAGCAGTTCTTC. Its protein is CASSIVGPYEQFF.

This clonotype was seen at least ten times. V gene TRBV20-1 combines with J gene TRBJ2-3; no clear D. Trimming took off 5 bases at V and 0 bases at J, with 9 bases between the two ends. From germline, CDR1 is DFQATT and CDR2 SNEGSKA (reference sequence). This CDR3 comprises 13 residues. As DNA, the CDR3 is TGCAGTGCTGGGGTTTCTAGCACAGATACGCAGTATTTT. Translation: CSAGVSSTDTQYF.

This clonotype was seen only a few times. The junction departs from germline at one end; a sequencing error may be responsible. This chain links TRBV2 with TRBJ2-7; 10 positions match TRBD2. The CDR3 has 15 residues. CDR1 is SNHLY and CDR2 is FYNNEI in the germline V gene. The CDR3, as DNA: TGTGCCAGCAGGGAAGCGGGAGGGCACTCCTACGAGCAGTACTTC. It translates to CASREAGGHSYEQYF.

The CDR3 reads CASSIVGYNEQFF. The CDR3 coding sequence is TGTGCCAGCAGTATAGTCGGGTACAATGAGCAGTTCTTC. The chain has TRBV28 and TRBJ2-1, with D uncertain. The germline V gene encodes CDR1 MDHEN and CDR2 SYDVKM. The CDR3 has 13 residues. V dropped 5 bases and J dropped 4 bases, with 9 bases sitting between them.

The chain combines TRBV13 with TRBJ2-1; the match to TRBD2 covers 9 bases. The trim removed 5 bases at V and 4 bases at J, leaving 12 bases unmatched. Germline V gene lookup returns CDR1 PRHDT and CDR2 FYEKMQ (reference sequence). This CDR3 has 17 amino acids. CDR3 residues: CASSPPPETSGYNEQFF. The CDR3 nucleotides are TGTGCCAGCAGCCCACCACCAGAGACTAGCGGTTACAATGAGCAGTTCTTC.

The chain is built from TRBV28 and TRBJ2-4; 7 positions match TRBD2. V was pared by 7 bases and J by 6 bases, with 18 bases of the junction left unmatched. Germline V lookup: CDR1 MDHEN, CDR2 SYDVKM. The CDR3 totals 17 residues. In DNA form, the CDR3 reads TGTGCCAGCAATCCCGAAGGGTGGGAGGGCCAGGGAAACATTCAGTACTTC. Its protein product is CASNPEGWEGQGNIQYF.

This clonotype has ten or more counts. The V and J genes are TRBV29-1 and TRBJ2-7; possible D gene TRBD1, 6 bases. V lost 6 bases to trimming and J lost 3 bases, with 9 bases between them. The CDR3 extends over 11 amino acids. Germline V gene lookup returns CDR1 SQVTM and CDR2 ANQGSEA. CDR3 sequence reads: CSVGGFYEQYF. CDR3 in DNA: TGCAGCGTAGGGGGATTCTACGAGCAGTACTTC.